This T cell receptor beta chain came from a study of metastatic and nonmetastatic thyroid tumors. Across the whole study: Repertoire comparisons spanned blood and tumor or nodule tissue from malignant and benign thyroid patients.

On this clone itself: This specimen includes other DNA sequences encoding the same CDR3.

MiXCR reprocessed the PCR reads for TCRdb. The sample comprises 6,000 or so clones, roughly 35% of which are singletons, and roughly 28% rests with the top ten. Looked up from germline, CDR1 is SGHVS and CDR2 is FNYEAQ. Trimming removed 1 base from V and 7 bases from J; junction bases left unmatched: 11. The CDR3 length is 17 residues. No treatment had been given to any patient before thyroid surgery. The sequencing sample was made of adjacent normal tissue. This chain uses TRBV7-6 with TRBJ2-1, with 9 nucleotides matching TRBD2. This TCR came from a male donor with papillary thyroid cancer or a benign thyroid nodule (not recorded which). Some clones in this sample may be carry-over from other donors' samples. The CDR3 sequence is CASSLDVGREGWNEQFF. The CDR3 DNA sequence: TGTGCCAGCAGCTTAGACGTCGGGCGGGAGGGTTGGAATGAGCAGTTCTTC.